Below, 24 T cell receptor beta chains from the same sample are listed, as sequenced in a study of CD8 T cells in Susac syndrome. It was with random hexamers that 0.5 to 1 ug RNA was reverse transcribed. TCRdb processed the immunoSEQ multiplex PCR reads anew with MiXCR; each CDR3 protein has one entry. The data show some 200,000 distinct CDR3 sequences, with over 90% seen just once and around 0.16% held by the top ten. Sequenced input: CD8+ T cells from PBMCs. All receptors derive from a human donor with Susac syndrome.

The chain links TRBV2 to TRBJ1-2; D is perhaps TRBD1 (5 bases). The germline V and J ends were trimmed by 4 bases and 8 bases, with 17 bases remaining between them. The CDR3 is 14 amino acids. The germline gives CDR1 SNHLY, CDR2 FYNNEI. The CDR3 region has the DNA TGTGCCAGCAGTGCCGGGGCCGGACGAGAGGGCTACACCTTC. This sequence encodes CASSAGAGREGYTF.

In this sample, this clonotype turned up once. Relative to the germline gene, one junction end is altered; a read error may explain this. The rearrangement uses TRBV7-7 and TRBJ1-5, with 7 bases matching TRBD1. The CDR3 is made up of 16 amino acids. Germline V gives CDR1 SSHAT, CDR2 FNYEAQ (reference sequence). Written as DNA, the CDR3 is TGTGCTAGCAGCTTCGCCGGGACAGCAGACAATCAGCCCCAGCATTTT. Translated, it gives CASSFAGTADNQPQHF.

This sequence joins TRBV20-1 and TRBJ2-7, with TRBD1 as a possible D gene (6 bases). Trimming took off 4 bases at V and 4 bases at J, with 14 bases between the two ends. CDR1 is DFQATT, CDR2 SNEGSKA, per germline (reference sequence). The CDR3 is made up of 13 amino acids. This CDR3 is CSATRTVLYEQYF. DNA for the CDR3: TGCAGTGCTACCAGGACAGTCTTGTACGAGCAGTACTTC.

This clonotype was seen only once. The chain combines TRBV12-3 or TRBV12-4 with TRBJ2-1; the D is unclear. The CDR3 has 13 amino acids. V dropped 6 bases and J dropped 5 bases, with 11 bases sitting between them. The CDR3 is CASSMLSDNEQFF. The CDR3 coding sequence is TGTGCCAGCAGCATGCTGTCGGACAATGAGCAGTTCTTC.

The rearrangement links TRBV5-6 to TRBJ2-5; the D is unclear. The V gene lost 2 bases and the J gene lost 3 bases, with 8 bases spanning the gap. This CDR3 has 13 amino acids. The germline CDR1 and CDR2 sequences are SGHDT and YYEEEE. CDR3 protein: CASSFTQEETQYF. The DNA of the CDR3 is TGTGCCAGCAGCTTCACGCAAGAAGAGACCCAGTACTTC.

The V and J genes are TRBV27 and TRBJ1-2; TRBD1 aligns across 10 bases. With 5 bases clipped from V and 4 bases from J, the junction kept 7 bases outside the gene matches. The V gene's germline CDR1 is MNHEY and CDR2 SMNVEV (reference sequence). The CDR3 is 15 residues long. CDR3 in DNA: TGTGCCAGCAGTCGACAGGGGGCGAAGACCTATGGCTACACCTTC. Its protein product is CASSRQGAKTYGYTF.

The count of this clonotype is one. J is TRBJ2-2 and V is TRBV12-3 or TRBV12-4; TRBD2 matches at 11 bases. There are 15 residues in the CDR3. Trimming took 3 bases from V and 5 from J; bases not matched to a gene: 2. CDR3 DNA: TGTGCCAGCAGTTTGCTAGCGGGGGGAACCGGGGAGCTGTTTTTT. It is translated as CASSLLAGGTGELFF.

The CDR3, as DNA: TGTGCCAGCAGCCAAGACGGTGGGATCTCCTACGAGCAGTACTTC. This translates into CASSQDGGISYEQYF. The gene calls are TRBV3-1 and TRBJ2-7; D is unresolved. The CDR3 is 15 amino acids. The ends were cut back, 0 bases at V and 0 bases at J, with 9 bases in the middle. Germline-derived CDR1 and CDR2 are LGHDT and YNNKEL (reference sequence).

The chain has TRBV18 and TRBJ1-1; unclear D gene. Germline V gives CDR1 KGHSH, CDR2 LQKENI. The V end lost 2 bases, the J end lost 2 bases, and 12 bases lay between the germline ends. This CDR3 is 15 amino acids long. The CDR3 protein is CASSPSVGFNTEAFF. The CDR3, as DNA: TGTGCCAGCTCACCAAGTGTGGGATTCAACACTGAAGCTTTCTTT.

The rearrangement uses TRBV10-3 and TRBJ2-1, with D unresolved. The CDR3 spans 17 residues. V lost 2 bases, J lost 2 bases, and 16 bases lay in between. Germline-derived CDR1 and CDR2 are ENHRY and SYGVKD. The CDR3 is CAISEDSASAPYNEQFF. The DNA of the CDR3 is TGTGCCATCAGTGAGGACTCGGCTTCAGCCCCCTACAATGAGCAGTTCTTC.

The J gene is TRBJ2-1, the V gene TRBV20-1; possibly TRBD2 for D (5 bases). Germline V gene data show CDR1 as DFQATT and CDR2 as SNEGSKA (reference sequence). Trimming took off 0 bases at V and 0 bases at J, with 9 bases between the two ends. The CDR3 runs to 15 residues. CDR3 protein: CSAREAAISYNEQFF. The CDR3 DNA reads TGCAGTGCTAGAGAAGCGGCGATCTCCTACAATGAGCAGTTCTTC.

The rearrangement links TRBV5-4 to TRBJ1-1; D ambiguous. The CDR3 contains 16 residues. Germline CDR1 SGHNT, CDR2 YYREEE (reference sequence). Trimming left V 0 bases short and J 3 bases short, with 15 bases between. In nucleotides, the CDR3 is TGTGCCAGCAGCTTGGTCTGGGCCACCGGAGACACTGAAGCTTTCTTT. Translated: CASSLVWATGDTEAFF.

The chain has TRBV27 and TRBJ2-1; D unresolved. The CDR3 spans 11 residues. Germline CDR1 and CDR2: MNHEY and SMNVEV (reference sequence). V lost 4 bases and J 10 bases, leaving 8 bases between the germline ends. The CDR3 coding sequence is TGTGCCAGCAGTTATCTCACCGAGCAGTTCTTC. Translated, it gives CASSYLTEQFF.

The chain combines TRBV3-1 with TRBJ2-7; 7 nucleotides match TRBD2. The CDR3 extends over 16 amino acids. Trimming removed 1 base from V and 2 bases from J; junction bases left unmatched: 8. CDR1 and CDR2 (germline): LGHDT, YNNKEL (reference sequence). CDR3 protein: CASSQVWGRAPYEQYF. The CDR3 DNA is TGTGCCAGCAGCCAAGTCTGGGGGAGGGCACCCTACGAGCAGTACTTC.

J is TRBJ2-1 and V is TRBV19; D gene ambiguous. Per the germline V gene, CDR1 is LNHDA and CDR2 is SQIVND (reference sequence). This CDR3 is built from 13 residues. V gave up 4 bases and J gave up 7 bases, with 11 bases separating them. The CDR3 bases are TGTGCCAGTAGTACTTCCGCCGGGAATGAGCAGTTCTTC. Its protein product is CASSTSAGNEQFF.

V usage is TRBV2 and J usage is TRBJ2-7, with 13 bases aligning to TRBD2. Germline-derived CDR1 and CDR2 are SNHLY and FYNNEI. This CDR3 is built from 15 residues. Trimming at V came to 5 bases and at J to 4 bases, leaving 5 bases not matched to a gene. This chain's CDR3 is CASSPTSGGLYEQYF. Here the CDR3 DNA reads TGTGCCAGCAGTCCGACTAGCGGGGGGCTGTACGAGCAGTACTTC.

The rearrangement joins TRBV29-1 to TRBJ1-4; TRBD1 matches at 7 bases. The V segment lost 7 bases and the J segment 10 bases; nucleotides outside the gene matches: 6. This CDR3 spans 11 amino acids. Germline V gene lookup returns CDR1 SQVTM and CDR2 ANQGSEA. CDR3 amino acids: CSGSGGGKLFF. CDR3 nucleotides: TGCAGCGGGTCAGGGGGGGGAAAACTGTTTTTT.

This chain uses TRBV12-3 or TRBV12-4 with TRBJ2-2, with a weak D call TRBD1 (6 bases). The V and J ends lost 6 bases and 5 bases respectively, with 10 bases between them. This CDR3 is built from 13 residues. CDR3 nucleotide sequence: TGTGCCAGCAGCTGGACAGTAACCGGGGAGCTGTTTTTT. Protein: CASSWTVTGELFF.

The rearrangement links TRBV14 to TRBJ2-1; 8 bases are shared with TRBD2. Germline V gene sequence: CDR1 SGHDN, CDR2 FVKESK. J was trimmed by 2 bases and V by 1 base; bases with no gene match: 10. This CDR3 is 18 amino acids long. The CDR3 here is CASSQGRTGRAPYNEQFF. CDR3 DNA: TGTGCCAGCAGCCAAGGAAGGACCGGGAGGGCGCCCTACAATGAGCAGTTCTTC.

V and J are TRBV7-3 and TRBJ2-1; TRBD2 matches at 9 bases. J was trimmed by 6 bases and V by 0 bases; bases with no gene match: 3. In germline, CDR1 is SGHTA, CDR2 FQGTGA. CDR3 length: 15 residues. The DNA for the CDR3 is TGTGCCAGCAGCTTAACGGGCGGGGGGGCCAATGAGCAGTTCTTC. It codes for CASSLTGGGANEQFF. Together with reference TRBV7-3 and TRBJ2-1, the CDR3 gives the full variable domain: GAGVSQTPSNKVTEKGKYVELRCDPISGHTALYWYRQSLGQGPEFLIYFQGTGAADDSGLPNDRFFAVRPEGSVSTLKIQRTERGDSAVYLCASSLTGGGANEQFFGPGTRLTVL.

V usage is TRBV20-1 and J usage is TRBJ2-5; D is uncertain. V shed 0 bases and J shed 4 bases, with 3 bases lying between them. Germline V gene lookup returns CDR1 DFQATT and CDR2 SNEGSKA (reference sequence). CDR3 length: 11 amino acids. DNA of the CDR3: TGCAGTGCTAGAGATCGAGAGACCCAGTACTTC. It specifies CSARDRETQYF.

The CDR3 loop is CASSVVGEADTQYF. In DNA form, the CDR3 reads TGTGCCAGCAGCGTAGTTGGGGAGGCAGATACGCAGTATTTT. The chain couples TRBV9 to TRBJ2-3, with D tentatively TRBD2 (6 bases). Germline-derived CDR1 and CDR2 are SGDLS and YYNGEE. The CDR3 is made up of 14 amino acids. The ends were cut back, 0 bases at V and 4 bases at J, with 9 bases in the middle.

The rearrangement links TRBV25-1 to TRBJ1-5; 7 bases line up with TRBD1. The CDR3 has 15 residues. V was clipped by 2 bases and J by 2 bases; unmatched bases: 3. The V gene's germline CDR1 is MGHDK and CDR2 SYGVNS. The CDR3 loop reads CASSEDGQGNQPQHF. The CDR3 DNA is TGTGCCAGCAGTGAAGACGGACAGGGCAATCAGCCCCAGCATTTT.

This chain joins TRBV24-1 and TRBJ1-1, with a possible D match to TRBD1 (5 bases). This CDR3 contains 14 residues. Germline-derived CDR1 and CDR2 are KGHDR and SFDVKD. V shed 2 bases and J shed 1 base, with 7 bases lying between them. The CDR3: CATSDSTANTEAFF. CDR3 bases: TGTGCCACCAGTGATTCGACAGCGAACACTGAAGCTTTCTTT.